A selection of T cell receptor beta chains follows, all from one sample in a study of T cells after yellow fever vaccination. MiXCR was run by TCRdb on the 5' RACE reads, yielding one entry per CDR3 protein. The data show tens of thousands of distinct CDR3 sequences, 6% to 7.5% seen once. The specimen was CD8+ T cells sorted from PBMCs, collected 15 days after the yellow fever booster vaccination. These receptors originate from a man younger than 40 who received the YFV17D yellow fever vaccine. Each CDR3 is given with its conserved first and last residue. A D gene is named only where the DNA matches it firmly. Not all rows give a size; the values are once, few, many and, for expanded clones, a class.

D	length	V	size	J	CDR3	DNA
NA	13	TRBV6-5	many	TRBJ2-3	CASSHFRTDTQYF	TGTGCCAGCAGTCACTTCCGCACAGATACGCAGTATTTT
NA	15	TRBV10-3	many	TRBJ1-2	CAISESEGSEYGYTF	TGTGCCATCAGTGAGTCCGAGGGCTCAGAGTATGGCTACACCTTC
TRBD2	15	TRBV6-2/TRBV6-3	many	TRBJ2-1	CASSPGLELYNEQFF	TGTGCCAGCAGTCCGGGACTAGAACTCTACAATGAGCAGTTCTTC
NA	15	TRBV7-2	NA	TRBJ2-5	CASSFGVEYQETQYF	TGTGCCAGCAGCTTCGGAGTCGAGTACCAAGAGACCCAGTACTTC
NA	17	TRBV7-2	many	TRBJ2-3	CASSLVLARARTDTQYF	TGTGCCAGCAGCTTAGTCCTTGCCCGGGCCCGCACAGATACGCAGTATTTT
NA	14	TRBV5-1	many	TRBJ1-1	CASSSEGLETEAFF	TGCGCCAGCAGCTCCGAGGGGTTGGAAACTGAAGCTTTCTTT
NA	11	TRBV5-6	few	TRBJ2-1	CASSRGGREFF	TGTGCCAGCAGCCGAGGGGGACGGGAGTTCTTC
TRBD1	15	TRBV5-1	many	TRBJ1-3	CASSLDGTGGNTIYF	TGCGCCAGCAGCCTAGATGGGACAGGAGGAAACACCATATATTTT
NA	13	TRBV20-1	many	TRBJ1-2	CSAPQQANYGYTF	TGCAGTGCCCCGCAGCAAGCTAACTATGGCTACACCTTC
NA	11	TRBV5-1	medium-sized	TRBJ2-1	CASSGQNEQFF	TGCGCCAGCAGTGGTCAGAATGAGCAGTTCTTC
NA	13	TRBV4-3	NA	TRBJ2-7	CASSQAIGYEQYF	TGCGCCAGCAGCCAAGCCATTGGCTACGAGCAGTACTTC
NA	13	TRBV5-6	NA	TRBJ1-5	CASSLAEGSPQHF	TGTGCCAGCAGCTTGGCTGAGGGAAGTCCCCAGCATTTT
TRBD1	16	TRBV24-1	many	TRBJ2-1	CATSDLQGPMGNEQFF	TGTGCCACCAGTGACCTACAGGGGCCGATGGGGAATGAGCAGTTCTTC
TRBD1	13	TRBV20-1	many	TRBJ1-1	CRCQGASSTEAFF	TGCAGGTGTCAGGGGGCGAGTTCCACTGAAGCTTTCTTT
TRBD2	17	TRBV11-2	many	TRBJ2-1	CASSARDYDRLYNEQFF	TGTGCCAGCAGCGCCCGGGACTACGACCGTTTATACAATGAGCAGTTCTTC
NA	14	TRBV7-8	few	TRBJ2-3	CASSGGDSTDTQYF	TGTGCCAGCAGCGGGGGTGACAGCACAGATACGCAGTATTTT
NA	12	TRBV27	many	TRBJ2-1	CASSAVSNEQFF	TGTGCCAGCAGTGCCGTCAGCAATGAGCAGTTCTTC
NA	15	TRBV10-2	many	TRBJ2-7	CASSEGGGPIYEQYF	TGCGCCAGCAGTGAGGGCGGAGGGCCTATCTACGAGCAGTACTTC
NA	14	TRBV18	many	TRBJ2-7	CASSPWDTEYEQYF	TGTGCCAGCTCACCGTGGGACACTGAGTACGAGCAGTACTTC
TRBD1	14	TRBV4-3	many	TRBJ2-7	CASSHATGRYEQYF	TGCGCCAGCAGCCATGCGACAGGGCGCTACGAGCAGTACTTC
NA	14	TRBV7-6	many	TRBJ1-2	CASSLDGTEHGYTF	TGTGCCAGCAGCTTAGATGGTACAGAGCATGGCTACACCTTC
TRBD1	14	TRBV6-2/TRBV6-3	many	TRBJ2-1	CASSSGTGVNEQFF	TGTGCCAGCAGTTCCGGGACAGGGGTAAATGAGCAGTTCTTC
TRBD1	16	TRBV7-3	few	TRBJ1-5	CASSLTKQGAGQPQHF	TGTGCCAGCAGCTTAACCAAACAGGGGGCCGGACAGCCCCAGCATTTT
NA	14	TRBV7-9	many	TRBJ2-2	CASSPQLGDRELFF	TGTGCCAGCAGCCCCCAGTTAGGGGACCGGGAGCTGTTTTTT
NA	14	TRBV20-1	many	TRBJ2-1	CSAIAIRAYNEQFF	TGCAGTGCCATAGCGATTAGAGCCTACAATGAGCAGTTCTTC